The entry below gives a single T cell receptor (beta chain) sequence along with its context. The target antigen is unknown. This record belongs to a study of early T cells in non-severe SARS-CoV-2 infection. Study context: Alpha and beta chains were unpaired, from unsorted whole-blood bulk RNA.

Germline-derived CDR1 and CDR2 are KGHDR and SFDVKD. CDR3 length: 20 amino acids. V shed 5 bases, J shed 3 bases, and the junction held 13 bases outside the gene matches. Study findings and constraints: Reliance on VDJdb matching favored anti-spike CD8 responses; private and CD4 specificities were missed.

TCRdb called the 5' RACE reads again in MiXCR, with one record for every CDR3 protein. Here the sample spans around 50,000 distinct CDR3 sequences, 5.6% being singletons. The V gene is TRBV24-1, the J gene TRBJ2-1; TRBD2 matches 15 bases. The receptor was isolated from an adult who was a healthcare worker with PCR-confirmed SARS-CoV-2 infection or an uninfected control (not recorded which). The sample taken for sequencing was whole blood. The CDR3 protein is CATSGHSGLAGGLHYNEQFF. The CDR3 DNA reads TGTGCCACCAGTGGTCATTCCGGACTAGCGGGAGGGCTCCACTACAATGAGCAGTTCTTC.